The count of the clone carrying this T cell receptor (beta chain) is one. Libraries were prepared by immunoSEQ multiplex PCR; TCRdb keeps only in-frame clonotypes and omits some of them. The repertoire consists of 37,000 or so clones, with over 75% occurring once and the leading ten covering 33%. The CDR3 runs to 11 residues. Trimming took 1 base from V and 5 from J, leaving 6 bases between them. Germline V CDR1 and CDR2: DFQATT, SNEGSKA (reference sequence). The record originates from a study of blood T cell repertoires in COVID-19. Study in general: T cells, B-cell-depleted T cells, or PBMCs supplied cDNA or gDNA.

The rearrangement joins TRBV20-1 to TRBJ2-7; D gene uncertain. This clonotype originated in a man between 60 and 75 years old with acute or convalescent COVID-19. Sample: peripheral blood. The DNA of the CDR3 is TGCAGTGCTAGAGTAATCCACGAGCAGTACTTC. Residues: CSARVIHEQYF.